Following are 8 T cell receptor beta chains from one sample sequenced in a study of identical twins. TCRdb itself ran the 5' RACE reads through MiXCR, one entry per CDR3 protein. The top ten hold about 1.8% of the sample, which has about 690,000 distinct CDR3 sequences, around 6% seen once. The sequencing input was naive T cells sorted from blood. These TCRs come from a man aged 18 to 30 in good health.

This clonotype was seen many times. The J gene is TRBJ2-3, the V gene TRBV20-1; TRBD1 might be the D (5 bases). CDR3 length: 14 residues. The ends were cut back, 5 bases at V and 2 bases at J, with 14 bases in the middle. Germline CDR1 and CDR2: DFQATT and SNEGSKA (reference sequence). The CDR3 DNA sequence: TGCAGTGCTCCCAGCGCAGGGTCCACAGATACGCAGTATTTT. Translated: CSAPSAGSTDTQYF.

V usage is TRBV7-2 and J usage is TRBJ2-6, with TRBD1 as a possible D gene (5 bases). V lost 4 bases to trimming and J lost 2 bases, with 9 bases between them. The germline V gene has CDR1 SGHTA and CDR2 FQGNSA. The CDR3 length is 15 residues. CDR3 residues: CASSYDSTGANVLTF. The CDR3 DNA follows: TGTGCCAGCAGCTACGACAGTACTGGGGCCAACGTCCTGACTTTC.

The genes are TRBV12-3 or TRBV12-4 and TRBJ1-5, with 11 bases lining up with TRBD1. J gave up 15 bases and V 1 base, and 11 bases lay outside the gene matches. This CDR3 is built from 15 residues. CDR3 sequence (DNA): TGTGCCAGCAGTTTAGACCTCACAAGGACAGGGGGCTGGCATTTT. Its translation: CASSLDLTRTGGWHF.

In this sample, this clonotype turned up many times. This rearrangement joins TRBV10-3 to TRBJ1-1; 7 positions agree with TRBD1. This CDR3 contains 14 residues. CDR1 and CDR2 (germline): ENHRY, SYGVKD. Trimming at V came to 6 bases and at J to 1 base, leaving 5 bases not matched to a gene. CDR3: CAIRRQGRNTEAFF. The DNA for the CDR3 is TGTGCCATCAGGCGACAGGGTAGGAACACTGAAGCTTTCTTT.

This clonotype was seen more than once but under ten times. This chain uses TRBV18 with TRBJ2-1; 8 bases fit TRBD2. With V trimmed by 5 bases and J by 4 bases, 19 bases remained unmatched. The germline V gene encodes CDR1 KGHSH and CDR2 LQKENI. The CDR3 has 19 residues. The DNA of the CDR3 is TGTGCCAGCTCATCGACCAATAGCGGGACCGAATATCTGTACAATGAGCAGTTCTTC. It is translated as CASSSTNSGTEYLYNEQFF.

This clonotype has ten or more counts. V gene TRBV18 combines with J gene TRBJ1-1; 9 bases match TRBD1. Per the germline V gene, CDR1 is KGHSH and CDR2 is LQKENI. V trimming: 3 bases; J trimming: 6 bases; junction bases outside the gene matches: 5. This CDR3 contains 14 residues. CDR3 sequence reads: CASSPGQGEAEAFF. CDR3 DNA sequence: TGTGCCAGCTCACCGGGACAGGGCGAGGCTGAAGCTTTCTTT.

This clonotype was observed at least ten times. The chain uses TRBV11-1 and TRBJ2-1, with 14 bases that match TRBD2. CDR1 is SGHAT and CDR2 is FQDESV in the germline V gene (reference sequence). The CDR3 spans 21 residues. V shed 3 bases, J shed 0 bases, and the junction held 13 bases outside the gene matches. Here the CDR3 reads CASSFPTGLAGVGGSYNEQFF. CDR3 nucleotides: TGTGCCAGCAGCTTTCCAACGGGACTAGCGGGAGTAGGTGGCTCCTACAATGAGCAGTTCTTC.

The table lists this clonotype with many counts. This sequence joins TRBV20-1 and TRBJ2-5, with 12 bases matching TRBD2. This CDR3 comprises 15 residues. Trimming at V came to 6 bases and at J to 5 bases, leaving 10 bases not matched to a gene. The germline V gene has CDR1 DFQATT and CDR2 SNEGSKA (reference sequence). In nucleotides, the CDR3 is TGCAGTGCAGGAGAGACTAGCGGGAGTAGTGAGACCCAGTACTTC. This sequence encodes CSAGETSGSSETQYF.